This T cell receptor (beta chain) is from a study of shared clonotypes between healthy human individuals. In the case of this clone: Its antigen is unidentified.

Points from the study as a whole: Clonotype sharing among donors likely depends on sequencing depth.

CDR3 length equals 15 residues. Germline-derived CDR1 and CDR2 are SGHTS and YDEGEE. Trimming left V 4 bases short and J 0 bases short, with 14 bases between. Using immunoSEQ multiplex PCR, the repertoire was profiled, and TCRdb retains in-frame clones only, with some absent. The table shows around 1.9 million clones, with about 94% occurring only once. CD8 cells classed as naive were CD45RO-negative and positively selected for CCR7, excluding terminally differentiated effector memory CD45RA+ cells. Sequencing was performed on naive CD8+ T cells from PBMCs. The chain is built from TRBV5-8 and TRBJ2-7; D might be TRBD2 (5 bases). This TCR came from a man aged 18 to 29 in good health. Some clones in this sample may be carry-over from other donors' samples. CDR3 nucleotides: TGTGCCAGCAGCCGCCGGACTGCAAGCTCCTACGAGCAGTACTTC. Amino acids: CASSRRTASSYEQYF. The complete variable domain, with remaining parts taken from reference TRBV5-8 and TRBJ2-7, reads EAGVTQSPTHLIKTRGQQATLRCSPISGHTSVYWYQQALGLGLQFLLWYDEGEERNRGNFPPRFSGRQFPNYSSELNVNALELEDSALYLCASSRRTASSYEQYFGPGTRLTVT.